These 10 T cell receptor beta chains were all obtained from the same sample, sequenced in a study of blood T cell repertoires in COVID-19. Profiled with immunoSEQ multiplex PCR; TCRdb holds only in-frame clones, not every one. This sample has 300,000 to 400,000 clones, with more than 70% found just once. The specimen was PBMCs or T cells enriched from blood (not recorded which). The receptors here all came from a woman aged 18-35 years who had recovered from COVID-19.

The V gene is TRBV3-1 (or the pseudogene TRBV3-2), the J gene TRBJ2-2, with D perhaps matching TRBD2 (6 bases). Germline V gene lookup returns CDR1 LGHDT and CDR2 YNNKEL (reference sequence). The V and J ends lost 1 base and 3 bases respectively, with 15 bases between them. The CDR3 contains 17 residues. CDR3 nucleotides: TGTGCCAGCAGCCAAGGTGTATGGCGGGGACACACCGGGGAGCTGTTTTTT. Protein sequence: CASSQGVWRGHTGELFF.

Details on this clone: At the DNA level, this CDR3 is encoded by other sequences in the same sample as well. The chain joins TRBV20-1 to TRBJ1-1; possible D gene TRBD1, 5 bases. The V gene lost 6 bases and the J gene lost 5 bases, with 10 bases spanning the gap. Germline CDR1 and CDR2: DFQATT and SNEGSKA (reference sequence). This CDR3 contains 11 residues. The CDR3 nucleotides read TGCAGTGCGACCGGGGGAACTGAAGCTTTCTTT. This codes for CSATGGTEAFF.

The gene calls are TRBV7-2 and TRBJ1-1, with 9 bases fitting TRBD1. The CDR3 has 17 residues. V was clipped by 3 bases and J by 7 bases; unmatched bases: 15. Germline V gene data show CDR1 as SGHTA and CDR2 as FQGNSA. The CDR3 DNA reads as TGTGCCAGCAGCTTCCAAACAGGGGGCGGTAAAAGGGGTGAAGCTTTCTTT. Amino acid sequence: CASSFQTGGGKRGEAFF. Complete variable domain (other parts from reference TRBV7-2 and TRBJ1-1): GAGVSQSPSNKVTEKGKDVELRCDPISGHTALYWYRQSLGQGLEFLIYFQGNSAPDKSGLPSDRFSAERTGGSVSTLTIQRTQQEDSAVYLCASSFQTGGGKRGEAFFGQGTRLTVV.

The V gene is TRBV7-2, the J gene TRBJ2-7; TRBD1 is a possible D gene (6 bases). Germline-derived CDR1 and CDR2 are SGHTA and FQGNSA. Trimming left V 2 bases short and J 2 bases short, with 7 bases between. The CDR3 is made up of 13 amino acids. CDR3 sequence reads: CASSLTGTYEQYF. In DNA form, the CDR3 reads TGTGCCAGCAGCTTAACAGGGACCTACGAGCAGTACTTC.

The rearrangement joins TRBV21-1 to TRBJ2-1; the table names TRBD2, a call not compared with the DNA. TRBV21-1 is designated a pseudogene. The CDR3 has 16 amino acids. In DNA, the CDR3 is TGTGCCAGCAGCAAAGTTCCCCGACGGGTGCACAATGAGCAGTTCTTC. Translating it yields CASSKVPRRVHNEQFF.

This clone has a single count. V and J are TRBV6-4 and TRBJ2-3; 7 bases line up with TRBD1. Germline values: CDR1 MRHNA, CDR2 SNTAGT. The V and J ends lost 6 bases and 0 bases, in that order; junction bases with no gene match: 6. This CDR3 contains 15 residues. The CDR3 region is CASRDRGRSTDTQYF. CDR3 in DNA: TGTGCCAGCAGGGATAGGGGGCGGAGCACAGATACGCAGTATTTT.

The V gene is TRBV7-8, the J gene TRBJ2-2; the D is unclear. Deletions cut 1 base from V and 6 bases from J, with 12 bases between. Germline V gives CDR1 SGHVS, CDR2 FQNEAQ. The CDR3 consists of 15 residues. CDR3 sequence reads: CASSLGFGEPGELFF. As DNA, the CDR3 is TGTGCCAGCAGCTTAGGCTTTGGAGAACCCGGGGAGCTGTTTTTT.

The V gene is TRBV7-3, the J gene TRBJ1-2; tentative D call: TRBD1 (5 bases). Trimming stripped 5 bases from V and 7 bases from J, with 20 bases between. The CDR3 is made up of 15 amino acids. Germline CDR1 reads SGHTA; CDR2 reads FQGTGA. CDR3 nucleotide sequence: TGTGCCAGCAGCCCCCGCTGGGGGGGGGACTCTGGCTACACCTTC. Translated, it gives CASSPRWGGDSGYTF. Together with reference TRBV7-3 and TRBJ1-2, the CDR3 gives the full variable domain: GAGVSQTPSNKVTEKGKYVELRCDPISGHTALYWYRQSLGQGPEFLIYFQGTGAADDSGLPNDRFFAVRPEGSVSTLKIQRTERGDSAVYLCASSPRWGGDSGYTFGSGTRLTVV.

The rearrangement joins TRBV6-2 or TRBV6-3 to TRBJ1-6; D perhaps matches TRBD1 (6 bases). Trimming stripped 6 bases from V and 8 bases from J, with 20 bases between. CDR3 length: 16 residues. The V gene's germline CDR1 is MNHEY and CDR2 SVGEGT. The CDR3 region has the DNA TGTGCCAGCAGCTCGGCGGTCAGGGGTCTGGATTCACCCCTCCACTTT. Translated, it gives CASSSAVRGLDSPLHF.

The chain links TRBV19 to TRBJ1-2; D possibly corresponds to TRBD1 (5 bases). The CDR3 consists of 14 residues. V was trimmed by 5 bases and J by 5 bases, leaving 15 bases between them. Germline V gene data show CDR1 as LNHDA and CDR2 as SQIVND (reference sequence). CDR3 protein: CASSSPGLGYGYTF. CDR3 in DNA: TGTGCCAGTAGTTCACCAGGGCTGGGGTATGGCTACACCTTC.